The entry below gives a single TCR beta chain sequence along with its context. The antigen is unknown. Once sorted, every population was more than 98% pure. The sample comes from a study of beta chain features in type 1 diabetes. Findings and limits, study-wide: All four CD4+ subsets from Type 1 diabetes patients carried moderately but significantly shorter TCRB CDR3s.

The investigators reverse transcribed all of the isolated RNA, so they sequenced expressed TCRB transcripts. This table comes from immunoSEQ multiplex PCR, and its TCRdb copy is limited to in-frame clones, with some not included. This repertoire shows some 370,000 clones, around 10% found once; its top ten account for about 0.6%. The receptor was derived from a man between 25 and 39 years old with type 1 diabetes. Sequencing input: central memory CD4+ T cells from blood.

CDR3 amino acids: CASRRQGTDTQYF. In DNA, the CDR3 is TGTGCCAGCAGGAGACAGGGCACAGATACGCAGTATTTT. The chain joins TRBV6-5 to TRBJ2-3, with a weak D call TRBD1 (6 bases). CDR1 is MNHEY, CDR2 SVGAGI, per germline. Trimming pared 6 bases from V and 1 base from J, leaving 8 bases between. The CDR3 is 13 amino acids.